The clone carrying this TCR beta chain was detected a few times. Profiled with immunoSEQ multiplex PCR; TCRdb holds only in-frame clones, not every one. The data show hundreds of thousands of clones, more than 70% seen once. The sample comes from a study of blood T cell repertoires in COVID-19. This receptor was obtained from a middle-aged man with acute or convalescent COVID-19. Sequencing was carried out using peripheral blood.

The CDR3 region has the DNA TGTGCCAGCAGCCATGACAGTGGCAATCAGCCCCAGCATTTT. Protein sequence: CASSHDSGNQPQHF. The V and J genes are TRBV28 and TRBJ1-5; D might be TRBD1 (5 bases). V dropped 6 bases and J dropped 2 bases, with 11 bases sitting between them. The length of the CDR3 is 14 residues. Germline CDR1 MDHEN, CDR2 SYDVKM.